Detailed here is one T cell receptor (beta chain). Antigen: not known. The data derive from a study of PD-1 blockade in classical Hodgkin lymphoma. The study's findings and limits: Exclusion applied to patients who initiated nivolumab less than 1 year following ASCT. Repertoire difference causes, possibly disease activity or prior therapy, remain undefined. By C4D1 there was a significant rise in CD4+ TCR diversity but not in CD8+ TCR diversity.

Each patient relapsed following autologous stem cell transplantation, and prior brentuximab vedotin exposure differed. Out of thawed PBMCs, magnetic negative selection purified CD4+ T cells. Produced via immunoSEQ multiplex PCR; TCRdb's table is partial and in-frame only. This sample has approximately 25,000 clones; about 83% occur once, and the top ten carry around 2.3%. Germline V gene sequence: CDR1 MRHNA, CDR2 SNTAGT. The CDR3 is 13 residues long. V gave up 10 bases and J gave up 5 bases, with 12 bases separating them. The source of this sequence is a human donor with classical Hodgkin lymphoma. The sample consisted of CD4+ T cells from blood, taken at baseline. The V gene is TRBV6-4, the J gene TRBJ2-6; D gene unclear. The CDR3 sequence is CATRQSRANVLTF. The CDR3 DNA sequence: TGTGCCACACGACAAAGTCGGGCCAACGTCCTGACTTTC.